A selection of T cell receptor beta chains follows, all from one sample in a study of T cell changes during pregnancy in multiple sclerosis. The table came from immunoSEQ multiplex PCR; TCRdb's copy has only in-frame clones and leaves some out. The profile covers 55,000 to 75,000 clones, with 91% appearing a single time and 1% to 1.5% taken by the ten largest. The sequences come from peripheral blood, collected after pregnancy. The source of these receptors is a female donor in good health, enrolled as a control in a pregnancy study. Both conserved end residues are part of each CDR3. The D gene is left open where the match is weak. Only some rows state a clone size, as once, few, many or a class for expanded clones.

J	V	size	D	length	DNA	CDR3
TRBJ2-1	TRBV19	.	TRBD2	18	TGTGCCAGTAGTATTGGGGCTAGCGGGGGAACCTTCTACAATGAGCAGTTCTTC	CASSIGASGGTFYNEQFF
TRBJ2-7	TRBV10-3	.	TRBD1	14	TGTGCCATCCGAGCCGGGACAGGAGTCTACGAGCAGTACTTC	CAIRAGTGVYEQYF
TRBJ1-2	TRBV4-3	.	.	17	TGCGCCAGCAGCCATACAAGGGAGGGAACTGCCTACTATGGCTACACCTTC	CASSHTREGTAYYGYTF
TRBJ2-1	TRBV5-6	.	TRBD1	16	TGTGCCAGCAGCGGCGCTACAGGGGTCTCCTACAATGAGCAGTTCTTC	CASSGATGVSYNEQFF
TRBJ2-2	TRBV5-1	.	TRBD1	16	TGCGCCAGCAGCTTGGGACAGGGCCTGAACACCGGGGAGCTGTTTTTT	CASSLGQGLNTGELFF
TRBJ1-6	TRBV2	.	.	13	TGTGCCAGAGGACTGGGGTATAATTCACCCCTCCACTTT	CARGLGYNSPLHF
TRBJ2-1	TRBV18	.	TRBD1	14	TGTGCCAGCTCACCCTCGGACAGGGCCGGTGAGCAGTTCTTC	CASSPSDRAGEQFF
TRBJ2-3	TRBV19	.	TRBD1	14	TGTGCCAGTAGTAGGGACAGGGCCACAGATACGCAGTATTTT	CASSRDRATDTQYF
TRBJ1-2	TRBV5-1	.	TRBD1	14	TGCGCCAGCGGAATTCAGACAGGGGGCAATGGCTACACCTTC	CASGIQTGGNGYTF
TRBJ2-5	TRBV7-2	.	TRBD2	16	TGTGCCAGCAGCTTCCTAGCGGGGGGGGATCAAGAGACCCAGTACTTC	CASSFLAGGDQETQYF
TRBJ1-1	TRBV2	.	.	14	TGTGCCAGCACTGTCACTACGGAGGACACTGAAGCTTTCTTT	CASTVTTEDTEAFF
TRBJ1-5	TRBV4-1	.	.	15	TGCGCCAGCAGCCGGAACCAGGGTGCTGATCAGCCCCAGCATTTT	CASSRNQGADQPQHF
TRBJ2-5	TRBV29-1	.	.	14	TGCAGCGTTGAACGAAGAGGAGGGGAAGAGACCCAGTACTTC	CSVERRGGEETQYF
TRBJ2-5	TRBV5-6	.	TRBD1	14	TGTGCCAGCAGCTATACAGGGGGTTGGGAGACCCAGTACTTC	CASSYTGGWETQYF
TRBJ2-7	TRBV9	.	.	15	TGTGCCAGCAGCGTAGGTGCAGTTTATAACTACGAGCAGTACTTC	CASSVGAVYNYEQYF
TRBJ2-5	TRBV5-1	.	TRBD2	18	TGCGCCAGCAGCTTGGGACTAGCGGGGGGTCTGTTCCCGGAGACCCAGTACTTC	CASSLGLAGGLFPETQYF
TRBJ2-5	TRBV7-2	.	.	13	TGTGCCAGCAGCTTAAGCAGGGAAGAGACCCAGTACTTC	CASSLSREETQYF
TRBJ2-7	TRBV30	.	TRBD1	13	TGTGCCTGGAGTACAGGGGACCCCTACGAGCAGTACTTC	CAWSTGDPYEQYF
TRBJ2-7	TRBV6-1	.	.	15	TGTGCCAGCAGTGAATGGGGGCTGAGCTCCTACGAGCAGTACTTC	CASSEWGLSSYEQYF
TRBJ2-1	TRBV29-1	.	TRBD2	17	TGCAGCGTTGACGCTAGCGGGGGCCAGAGCTCCTACAATGAGCAGTTCTTC	CSVDASGGQSSYNEQFF
TRBJ1-1	TRBV19	few	.	13	TGTGCCAGTAGCGAACAATTTAACACTGAAGCTTTCTTT	CASSEQFNTEAFF
TRBJ1-4	TRBV5-1	.	.	13	TGCGCCAGCAGCCCCGAACCCGGCGGGGAACTGTTTTTT	CASSPEPGGELFF
TRBJ2-5	TRBV2	.	TRBD1	15	TGTGCCAGCAGTGAAGCGGTACAGGGGAAGGGGACCCAGTACTTC	CASSEAVQGKGTQYF
TRBJ2-7	TRBV13	.	TRBD1	16	TGTGCCAGCAGCTTAGGGGGGCAGGGGGCCTCCTACGAGCAGTACTTC	CASSLGGQGASYEQYF
TRBJ1-4	TRBV23-1	.	.	18	TGCGCCAGCAGTCAATCAATGTTTGGGGGGGGTTCTAATGAAAAACTGTTTTTT	CASSQSMFGGGSNEKLFF
TRBJ2-1	TRBV19	.	TRBD1	15	TGTGCCAGTAGTATCTGGGGGACAGGGGGCGGCGAGCAGTTCTTC	CASSIWGTGGGEQFF
TRBJ2-7	TRBV27	.	TRBD1	14	TGTGCCAGCAGAAGGGGACAGGGTTCCTACGAGCAGTACTTC	CASRRGQGSYEQYF
TRBJ1-2	TRBV6-5	.	.	13	TGTGCCAGCAGTTCACAGGGTGGCTATGGCTACACCTTC	CASSSQGGYGYTF
TRBJ1-1	TRBV11-3	.	.	13	TGTGCCAGCAGCTTTGGGCATGGGACTGAAGCTTTCTTT	CASSFGHGTEAFF
TRBJ2-5	TRBV5-6	.	.	14	TGTGCCAGCAGCTTGGCTAGAACGGGGGAGACCCAGTACTTC	CASSLARTGETQYF
TRBJ2-3	TRBV7-2	.	TRBD2	12	TGTGCCAGCAGCCAAGCGGGGGGTACGCAGTATTTT	CASSQAGGTQYF
TRBJ2-3	TRBV6-4	many	TRBD1	15	TGTGCCAGCAGTGCCTCACAGGGGGCGACAGATACGCAGTATTTT	CASSASQGATDTQYF
TRBJ1-2	TRBV30	once	TRBD1	12	TGTGCCTGGAGTGTAACAGGGGGGGGCTACACCTTC	CAWSVTGGGYTF
TRBJ2-3	TRBV28	.	.	14	TGTGCCAGCACCCCCCACGGGAAGACAGATACGCAGTATTTT	CASTPHGKTDTQYF
TRBJ1-1	TRBV30	.	TRBD1	12	TGTGCCTTTATACAGGGGGCCACTGAAGCTTTCTTT	CAFIQGATEAFF
TRBJ2-1	TRBV7-6	.	TRBD2	16	TGTGCCAGCAGCTTATTAACTAGCGGGGGGTTCAATGAGCAGTTCTTC	CASSLLTSGGFNEQFF
TRBJ1-4	TRBV11-2	.	TRBD1	16	TGTGCCAGCACCCACAGGGGGGGGAGGACTAATGAAAAACTGTTTTTT	CASTHRGGRTNEKLFF
TRBJ1-1	TRBV19	once	.	13	TGTGCCAGTAGTATAGCGGTGAACACTGAAGCTTTCTTT	CASSIAVNTEAFF
TRBJ1-2	TRBV11-3	.	TRBD1	14	TGTGCCAGCAGCCCGGGGACAGGGCACTATGGCTACACCTTC	CASSPGTGHYGYTF
TRBJ2-1	TRBV7-3	.	TRBD2	15	TGTGCCAGCAGCTTAAATCGGGGGGGCCGGAATGAGCAGTTCTTC	CASSLNRGGRNEQFF